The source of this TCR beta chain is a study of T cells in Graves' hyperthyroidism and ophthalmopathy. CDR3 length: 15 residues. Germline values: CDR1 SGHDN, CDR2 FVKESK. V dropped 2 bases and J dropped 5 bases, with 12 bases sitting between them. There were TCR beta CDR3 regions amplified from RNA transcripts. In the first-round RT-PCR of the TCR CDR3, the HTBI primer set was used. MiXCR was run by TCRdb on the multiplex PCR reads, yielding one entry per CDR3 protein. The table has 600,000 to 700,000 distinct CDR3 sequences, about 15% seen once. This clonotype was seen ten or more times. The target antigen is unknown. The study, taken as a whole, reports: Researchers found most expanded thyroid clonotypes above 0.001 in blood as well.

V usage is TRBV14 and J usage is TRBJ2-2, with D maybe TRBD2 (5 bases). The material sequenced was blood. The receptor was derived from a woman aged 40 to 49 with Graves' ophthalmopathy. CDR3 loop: CASSQRIGGTGELFF. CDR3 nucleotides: TGTGCCAGCAGCCAACGGATTGGAGGTACCGGGGAGCTGTTTTTT. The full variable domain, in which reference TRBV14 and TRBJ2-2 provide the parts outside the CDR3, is EAGVTQFPSHSVIEKGQTVTLRCDPISGHDNLYWYRRVMGKEIKFLLHFVKESKQDESGMPNNRFLAERTGGTYSTLKVQPAELEDSGVYFCASSQRIGGTGELFFGEGSRLTVL.